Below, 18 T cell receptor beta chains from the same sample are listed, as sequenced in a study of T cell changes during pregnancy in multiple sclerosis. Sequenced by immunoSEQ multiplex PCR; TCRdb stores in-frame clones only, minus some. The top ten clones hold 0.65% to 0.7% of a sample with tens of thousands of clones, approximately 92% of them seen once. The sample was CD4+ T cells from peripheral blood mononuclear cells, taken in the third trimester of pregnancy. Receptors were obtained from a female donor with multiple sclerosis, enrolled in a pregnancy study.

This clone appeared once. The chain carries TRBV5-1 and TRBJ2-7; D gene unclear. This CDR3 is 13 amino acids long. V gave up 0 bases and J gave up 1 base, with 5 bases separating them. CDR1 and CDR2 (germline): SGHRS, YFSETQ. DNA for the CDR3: TGCGCCAGCAGCTTGGCAGGTTCCTACGAGCAGTACTTC. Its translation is CASSLAGSYEQYF. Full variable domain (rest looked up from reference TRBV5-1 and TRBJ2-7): KAGVTQTPRYLIKTRGQQVTLSCSPISGHRSVSWYQQTPGQGLQFLFEYFSETQRNKGNFPGRFSGRQFSNSRSEMNVSTLELGDSALYLCASSLAGSYEQYFGPGTRLTVT.

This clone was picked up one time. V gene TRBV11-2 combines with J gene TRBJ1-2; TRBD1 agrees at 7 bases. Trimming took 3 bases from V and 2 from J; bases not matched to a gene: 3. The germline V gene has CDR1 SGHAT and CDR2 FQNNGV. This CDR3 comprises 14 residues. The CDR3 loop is CASSFPGGNYGYTF. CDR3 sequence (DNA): TGTGCCAGCAGCTTCCCAGGGGGGAACTATGGCTACACCTTC.

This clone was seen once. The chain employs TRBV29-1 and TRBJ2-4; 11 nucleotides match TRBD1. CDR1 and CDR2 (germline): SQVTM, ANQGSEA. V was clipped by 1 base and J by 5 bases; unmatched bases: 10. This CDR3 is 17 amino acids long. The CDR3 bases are TGCAGCGTTGAAGGCGGACAGGGGGCGAGGTTCCAAAACATTCAGTACTTC. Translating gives CSVEGGQGARFQNIQYF. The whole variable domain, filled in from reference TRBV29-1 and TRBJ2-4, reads SAVISQKPSRDICQRGTSLTIQCQVDSQVTMMFWYRQQPGQSLTLIATANQGSEATYESGFVIDKFPISRPNLTFSTLTVSNMSPEDSSIYLCSVEGGQGARFQNIQYFGAGTRLSVL.

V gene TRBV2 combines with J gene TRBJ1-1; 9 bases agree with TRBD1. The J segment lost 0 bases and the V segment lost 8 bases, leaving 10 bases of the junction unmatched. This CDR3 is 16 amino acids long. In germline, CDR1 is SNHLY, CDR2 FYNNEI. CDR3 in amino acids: CASSRQGESLNTEAFF. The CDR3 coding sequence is TGTGCCAGCTCCCGACAGGGGGAATCTTTGAACACTGAAGCTTTCTTT. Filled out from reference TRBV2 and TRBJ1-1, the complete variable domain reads EPEVTQTPSHQVTQMGQEVILRCVPISNHLYFYWYRQILGQKVEFLVSFYNNEISEKSEIFDDQFSVERPDGSNFTLKIRSTKLEDSAMYFCASSRQGESLNTEAFFGQGTRLTVV.

This CDR3 is CSVREADSEQYF. Written as DNA, the CDR3 is TGCAGCGTTAGAGAAGCCGATAGCGAGCAGTACTTC. The V gene is TRBV29-1, the J gene TRBJ2-7, with D unclear. The CDR3 extends over 12 amino acids. Looked up from germline, CDR1 is SQVTM and CDR2 is ANQGSEA. Trimming took 5 bases from V and 6 from J, leaving 14 bases between them.

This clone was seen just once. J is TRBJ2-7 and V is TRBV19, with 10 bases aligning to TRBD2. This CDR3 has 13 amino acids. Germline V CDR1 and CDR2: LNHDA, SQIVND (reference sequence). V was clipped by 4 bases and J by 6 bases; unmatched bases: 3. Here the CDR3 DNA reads TGTGCCAGTAGTAGTAAGCGGGAGGGCGAGCAGTACTTC. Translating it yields CASSSKREGEQYF.

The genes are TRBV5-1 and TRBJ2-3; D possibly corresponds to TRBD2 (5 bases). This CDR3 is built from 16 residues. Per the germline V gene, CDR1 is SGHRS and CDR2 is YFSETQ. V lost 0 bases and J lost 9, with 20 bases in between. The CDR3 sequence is CASSLGLDYPWETQYF. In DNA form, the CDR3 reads TGCGCCAGCAGCTTGGGGCTCGACTACCCCTGGGAGACGCAGTATTTT.

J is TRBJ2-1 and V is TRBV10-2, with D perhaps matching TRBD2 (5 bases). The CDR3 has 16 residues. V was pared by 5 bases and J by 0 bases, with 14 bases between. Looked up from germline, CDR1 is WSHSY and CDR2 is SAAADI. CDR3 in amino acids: CASSPHSTTSYNEQFF. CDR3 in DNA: TGCGCCAGCAGTCCACACTCGACTACCTCCTACAATGAGCAGTTCTTC.

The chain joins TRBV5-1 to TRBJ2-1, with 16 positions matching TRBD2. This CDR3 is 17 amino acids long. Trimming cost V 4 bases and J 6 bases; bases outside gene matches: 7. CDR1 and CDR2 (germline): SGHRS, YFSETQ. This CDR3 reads CASSVGTSGRALNEQFF. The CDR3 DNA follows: TGCGCCAGCAGCGTCGGGACTAGCGGGAGGGCCCTCAATGAGCAGTTCTTC.

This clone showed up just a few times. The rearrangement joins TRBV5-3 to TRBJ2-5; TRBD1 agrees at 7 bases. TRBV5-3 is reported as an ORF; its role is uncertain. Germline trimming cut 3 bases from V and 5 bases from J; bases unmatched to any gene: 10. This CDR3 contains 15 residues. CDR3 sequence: CARSCRDREWETQYF. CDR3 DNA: TGTGCCAGAAGCTGCCGGGACAGAGAGTGGGAGACCCAGTACTTC.

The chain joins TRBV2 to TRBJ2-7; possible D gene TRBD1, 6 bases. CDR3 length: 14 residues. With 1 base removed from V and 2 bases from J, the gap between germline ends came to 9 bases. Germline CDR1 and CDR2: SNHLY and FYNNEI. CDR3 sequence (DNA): TGTGCCAGCAGTGAAGTGACAGGCGCCTACGAGCAGTACTTC. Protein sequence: CASSEVTGAYEQYF.

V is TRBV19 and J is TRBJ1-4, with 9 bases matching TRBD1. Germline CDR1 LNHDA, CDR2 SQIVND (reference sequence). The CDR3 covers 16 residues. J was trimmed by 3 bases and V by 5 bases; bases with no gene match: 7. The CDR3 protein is CASSHPGQGANEKLFF. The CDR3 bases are TGTGCCAGTAGTCATCCGGGACAGGGCGCTAATGAAAAACTGTTTTTT.

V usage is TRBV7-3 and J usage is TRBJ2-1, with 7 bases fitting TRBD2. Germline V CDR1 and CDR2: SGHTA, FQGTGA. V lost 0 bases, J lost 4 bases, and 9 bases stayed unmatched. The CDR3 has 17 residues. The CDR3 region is CASSLTGDWRGYNEQFF. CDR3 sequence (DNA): TGTGCCAGCAGCTTAACGGGCGACTGGCGGGGGTACAATGAGCAGTTCTTC.

Written as DNA, the CDR3 is TGTGCCAGCAGCTTACCCCCCAGGACAGGGGGAATTCCCTATAGCAATCAGCCCCAGCATTTT. This encodes CASSLPPRTGGIPYSNQPQHF. The V and J genes are TRBV28 and TRBJ1-5; 10 bases align to TRBD1. In germline, CDR1 is MDHEN, CDR2 SYDVKM. Trimming cost V 6 bases and J 0 bases; bases outside gene matches: 20. The CDR3 totals 21 residues. The full variable domain, completed using reference TRBV28 and TRBJ1-5, is DVKVTQSSRYLVKRTGEKVFLECVQDMDHENMFWYRQDPGLGLRLIYFSYDVKMKEKGDIPEGYSVSREKKERFSLILESASTNQTSMYLCASSLPPRTGGIPYSNQPQHFGDGTRLSIL.

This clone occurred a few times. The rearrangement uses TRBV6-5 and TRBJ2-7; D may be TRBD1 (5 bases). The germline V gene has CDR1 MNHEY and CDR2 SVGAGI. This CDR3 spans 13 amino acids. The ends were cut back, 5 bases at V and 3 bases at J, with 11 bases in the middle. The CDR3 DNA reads TGTGCCAGCAGTCCATCGACAGACTACGAGCAGTACTTC. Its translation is CASSPSTDYEQYF.

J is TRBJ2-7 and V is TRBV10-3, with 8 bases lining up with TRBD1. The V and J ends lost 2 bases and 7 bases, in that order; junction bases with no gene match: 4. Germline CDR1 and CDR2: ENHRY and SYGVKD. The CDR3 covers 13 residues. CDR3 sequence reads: CAISEAGQGEQYF. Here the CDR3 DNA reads TGTGCCATCAGTGAGGCAGGACAGGGTGAGCAGTACTTC.

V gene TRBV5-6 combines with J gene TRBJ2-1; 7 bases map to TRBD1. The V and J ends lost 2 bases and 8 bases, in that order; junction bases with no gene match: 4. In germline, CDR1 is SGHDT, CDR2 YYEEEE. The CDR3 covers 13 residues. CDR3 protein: CASSLTGVHEQFF. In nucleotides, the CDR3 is TGTGCCAGCAGCTTAACAGGGGTCCATGAGCAGTTCTTC.

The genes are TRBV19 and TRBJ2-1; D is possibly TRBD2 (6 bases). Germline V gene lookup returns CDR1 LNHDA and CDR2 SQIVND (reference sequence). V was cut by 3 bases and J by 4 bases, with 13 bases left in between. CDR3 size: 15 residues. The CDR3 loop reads CASSIGGAEYNEQFF. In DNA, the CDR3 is TGTGCCAGTAGTATTGGAGGGGCGGAGTACAATGAGCAGTTCTTC.